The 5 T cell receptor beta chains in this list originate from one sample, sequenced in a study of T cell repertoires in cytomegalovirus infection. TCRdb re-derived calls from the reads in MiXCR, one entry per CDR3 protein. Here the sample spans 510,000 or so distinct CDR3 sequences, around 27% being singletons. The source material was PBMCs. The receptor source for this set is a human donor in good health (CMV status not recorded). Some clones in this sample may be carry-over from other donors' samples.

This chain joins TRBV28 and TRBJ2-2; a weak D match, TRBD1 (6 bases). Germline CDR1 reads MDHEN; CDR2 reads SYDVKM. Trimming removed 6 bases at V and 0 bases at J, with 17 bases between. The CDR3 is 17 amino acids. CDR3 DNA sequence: TGTGCCAGCAGCTATTACCCACAGGGAACGAACACCGGGGAGCTGTTTTTT. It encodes CASSYYPQGTNTGELFF.

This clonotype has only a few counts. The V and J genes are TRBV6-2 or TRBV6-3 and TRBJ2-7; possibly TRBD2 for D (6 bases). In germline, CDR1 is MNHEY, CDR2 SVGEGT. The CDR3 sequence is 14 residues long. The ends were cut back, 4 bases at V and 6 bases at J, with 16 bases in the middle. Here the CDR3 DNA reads TGTGCCAGCAGTTTTACTAGCTCACTCGTCGAGCAGTACGTC. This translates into CASSFTSSLVEQYV.

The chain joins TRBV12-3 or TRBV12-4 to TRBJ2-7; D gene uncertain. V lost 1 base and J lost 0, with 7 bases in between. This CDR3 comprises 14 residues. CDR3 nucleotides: TGTGCCAGCAGTTTAGAGGCAGACTCCTACGAGCAGTACTTC. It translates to CASSLEADSYEQYF.

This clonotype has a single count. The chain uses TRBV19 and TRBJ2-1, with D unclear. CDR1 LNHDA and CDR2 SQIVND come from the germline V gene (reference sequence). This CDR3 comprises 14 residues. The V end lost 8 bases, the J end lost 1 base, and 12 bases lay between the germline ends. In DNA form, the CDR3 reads TGTGCCAGTGCGGACGGCTGGTCCTACAATGAGCAGTTCTTC. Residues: CASADGWSYNEQFF.

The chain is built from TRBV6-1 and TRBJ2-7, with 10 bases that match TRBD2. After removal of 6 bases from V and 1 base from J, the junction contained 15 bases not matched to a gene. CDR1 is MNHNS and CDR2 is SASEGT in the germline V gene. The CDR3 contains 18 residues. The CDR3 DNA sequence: TGTGCCAGCAGCTCTTACTACATCCGACTAGCGGGTTCCTACGAGCAGTACTTC. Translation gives CASSSYYIRLAGSYEQYF.